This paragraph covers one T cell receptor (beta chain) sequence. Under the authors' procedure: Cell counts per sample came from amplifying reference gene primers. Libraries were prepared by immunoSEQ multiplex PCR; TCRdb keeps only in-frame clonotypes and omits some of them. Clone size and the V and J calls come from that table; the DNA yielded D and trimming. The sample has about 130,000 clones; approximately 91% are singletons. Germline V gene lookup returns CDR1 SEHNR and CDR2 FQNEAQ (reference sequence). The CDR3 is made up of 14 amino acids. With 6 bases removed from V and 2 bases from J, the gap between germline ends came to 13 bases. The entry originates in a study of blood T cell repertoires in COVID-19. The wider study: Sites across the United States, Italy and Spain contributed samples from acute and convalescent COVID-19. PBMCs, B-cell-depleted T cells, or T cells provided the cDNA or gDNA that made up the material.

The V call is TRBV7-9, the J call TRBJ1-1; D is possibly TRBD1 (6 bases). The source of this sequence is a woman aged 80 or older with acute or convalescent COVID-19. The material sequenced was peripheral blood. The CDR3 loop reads CASSHGQPNTEAFF. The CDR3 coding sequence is TGTGCCAGCAGTCATGGACAGCCCAACACTGAAGCTTTCTTT.